The clone carrying this T cell receptor (beta chain) was recorded a few times. The data were taken from a study of STAT5B mutations in CD4+ large granular lymphocyte leukemia. Data came from immunoSEQ multiplex PCR; TCRdb stores just in-frame clones and leaves some out. The table includes around 31,000 clones, 55% to 80% detected once. J lost 3 bases, V lost 4 bases, and 4 bases had no gene match. Germline V gives CDR1 LNHDA, CDR2 SQIVND (reference sequence). The CDR3 is 15 amino acids. This rearrangement joins TRBV19 to TRBJ1-5; 9 bases are shared with TRBD1. The sample taken for sequencing was CD4+ T cells from blood buffy coats. The receptor was isolated from a human donor in good health. The CDR3 region has the DNA TGTGCCAGTAGTACGACAGGGGGGTTCAATCAGCCCCAGCATTTT. It yields the protein CASSTTGGFNQPQHF.